This entry is about one TCR beta chain. Antigen specificity is unknown. The germline gives CDR1 MDHEN, CDR2 SYDVKM. V was cut by 5 bases and J by 4 bases, with 8 bases left in between. The CDR3 extends over 12 amino acids. Profiled with immunoSEQ multiplex PCR; TCRdb holds only in-frame clones, not every one. This sample yields roughly 97,000 clones, of which roughly nine tenths are seen a single time; approximately 3% belongs to the top ten. The record originates from a study of T cell responses to AZD1222 COVID-19 vaccine. Findings and limits, study-wide: Only six or seven AZD1222 recipients were seropositive at baseline. The reported proportion of spike-specific TCRs targeting unmutated variant regions was nearly half.

Sequencing was performed on peripheral blood, taken 28 days after the second dose of the MenACWY control vaccine. The sequence came from an adult who received the MenACWY meningococcal vaccine as a control. This sequence joins TRBV28 and TRBJ1-2; D gene uncertain. CDR3 loop: CASSPESYGYTF. CDR3 nucleotides: TGTGCCAGCAGTCCAGAAAGCTATGGCTACACCTTC.